Listed below are T cell receptor beta chains from one sample, sequenced in a study of cytomegalovirus exposure and HLA in healthy donors. This table comes from immunoSEQ multiplex PCR, and its TCRdb copy is limited to in-frame clones, with some not included. This table has about 130,000 clones, about nine tenths appearing once. The source material was PBMCs. Receptor source: a woman in her 30s in good health and CMV-seropositive. CDR3s include the opening cysteine and the closing phenylalanine or tryptophan. The D gene is left open where the match is weak. Rows may omit the clone size; those that give it use once, few, many or a size class.

TRBV2	-	TRBJ1-6	-	CASIGLPGLGNSPLHF	TGTGCCAGCATAGGACTCCCCGGTTTAGGGAATTCACCCCTCCACTTT
TRBV5-1	-	TRBJ2-5	-	CASSFSSGQETQYF	TGCGCCAGCAGCTTTTCATCAGGGCAAGAGACCCAGTACTTC
TRBV6-6	-	TRBJ1-6	-	CASSSDSYNSPLHF	TGTGCCAGCAGTTCGGACAGCTATAATTCACCCCTCCACTTT
TRBV4-1	-	TRBJ2-2	TRBD1	CASSQAAGSRGRIGELFF	TGCGCCAGCAGCCAAGCCGCGGGGAGCAGGGGGCGCATCGGGGAGCTGTTTTTT
TRBV4-2	-	TRBJ2-7	TRBD1	CASSQPRTGGSYEQYF	TGTGCCAGCAGCCAACCTAGGACAGGGGGCTCCTACGAGCAGTACTTC
TRBV28	-	TRBJ1-5	TRBD1	CASSAGQGLNQPQHF	TGTGCCAGCAGTGCTGGACAGGGACTCAATCAGCCCCAGCATTTT
TRBV9	few	TRBJ2-7	-	CASSVGSSGISYEQYF	TGTGCCAGCAGCGTAGGAAGTAGCGGTATTTCCTACGAGCAGTACTTC
TRBV27	-	TRBJ2-3	TRBD2	CASQLAGGQDTQYF	TGTGCCAGCCAACTAGCGGGGGGGCAGGATACGCAGTATTTT
TRBV2	-	TRBJ2-7	TRBD1	CASSDPGQGIYEQYF	TGTGCCAGCAGCGATCCGGGACAGGGGATTTACGAGCAGTACTTC
TRBV2	-	TRBJ1-5	-	CASSGQLSNQPQHF	TGTGCCAGCAGTGGACAGCTTAGCAATCAGCCCCAGCATTTT
TRBV9	-	TRBJ1-2	-	CASSEWTVLNGYTF	TGTGCCAGCAGCGAGTGGACAGTCCTGAATGGCTACACCTTC
TRBV15	-	TRBJ2-3	-	CATEPSGIYTDTQYF	TGTGCCACCGAGCCGAGCGGAATTTACACAGATACGCAGTATTTT
TRBV5-1	once	TRBJ2-2	TRBD2	CASSLTSGNTGELFF	TGCGCCAGCAGCTTGACTAGCGGCAACACCGGGGAGCTGTTTTTT
TRBV7-6	-	TRBJ2-7	TRBD1	CASSADRVEEQYF	TGTGCCAGCAGCGCGGACAGGGTTGAAGAGCAGTACTTC
TRBV7-8	-	TRBJ2-7	TRBD1	CASSLGGTGSHEQYF	TGTGCCAGCAGCTTAGGAGGGACAGGGTCCCACGAGCAGTACTTC
TRBV2	-	TRBJ1-2	TRBD1	CASAGTGGFYGYTF	TGTGCCAGCGCCGGGACAGGGGGCTTCTATGGCTACACCTTC
TRBV28	-	TRBJ2-6	-	CASSFPRSGANVLTF	TGTGCCAGCAGTTTCCCCCGCTCTGGGGCCAACGTCCTGACTTTC
TRBV2	-	TRBJ1-6	TRBD1	CASSPDRGAYNSPLHF	TGTGCCAGCAGTCCAGACAGGGGGGCCTATAATTCACCCCTCCACTTT
TRBV6-6	-	TRBJ2-7	-	CASRNPGTYEQYF	TGTGCCAGCAGAAACCCCGGGACCTACGAGCAGTACTTC
TRBV28	-	TRBJ1-2	-	CASSLSIYGYTF	TGTGCCAGCAGTTTATCTATCTATGGCTACACCTTC
TRBV6-5	few	TRBJ2-6	-	CASSGGTGANVLTF	TGTGCCAGCAGTGGCGGCACCGGGGCCAACGTCCTGACTTTC
TRBV5-5	once	TRBJ1-4	-	CASSPRQVTPATNEKLFF	TGTGCCAGCAGCCCCCGACAGGTTACACCGGCAACTAATGAAAAACTGTTTTTT
TRBV7-2	-	TRBJ2-1	-	CASSLGLVGTNEQFF	TGTGCCAGCAGCTTAGGCCTAGTTGGTACCAATGAGCAGTTCTTC
TRBV5-1	-	TRBJ2-1	-	CASRTSSDEQFF	TGCGCCAGCAGAACTAGCTCGGATGAGCAGTTCTTC
TRBV15	few	TRBJ2-5	TRBD1	CATSMGTGDQETQYF	TGTGCCACCAGCATGGGGACAGGGGACCAAGAGACCCAGTACTTC
TRBV6-5	-	TRBJ1-1	-	CASSYLRNTEAFF	TGTGCCAGCAGTTACCTTAGGAACACTGAAGCTTTCTTT
TRBV7-6	once	TRBJ2-3	-	CASSLASAGARTDTQYF	TGTGCCAGCAGCTTAGCGTCCGCGGGGGCCCGCACAGATACGCAGTATTTT
TRBV18	-	TRBJ1-2	-	CASSASEGGLSYGYTF	TGTGCCAGCTCAGCGAGCGAGGGAGGGCTATCCTATGGCTACACCTTC
TRBV28	once	TRBJ2-7	TRBD2	CASRGEGAGKGEQYF	TGTGCCAGCAGGGGTGAGGGAGCGGGAAAAGGGGAGCAGTACTTC
TRBV4-2	-	TRBJ1-1	-	CASSQDGPRANTEAFF	TGTGCCAGCAGCCAAGATGGACCGCGGGCTAACACTGAAGCTTTCTTT
TRBV5-1	-	TRBJ1-3	-	CASSPTQGSGNTIYF	TGCGCCAGCAGCCCTACACAGGGCTCTGGAAACACCATATATTTT
TRBV18	-	TRBJ1-4	TRBD1	CASSPGQGDNEKLFF	TGTGCCAGCTCACCAGGACAGGGGGATAATGAAAAACTGTTTTTT
TRBV4-2	-	TRBJ2-3	TRBD2	CASSQVRLAGGPSTDTQYF	TGTGCCAGCAGCCAAGTAAGACTAGCGGGGGGCCCTAGCACAGATACGCAGTATTTT
TRBV5-8	-	TRBJ2-2	-	CASGKTLNTGELFF	TGTGCCAGCGGCAAGACTTTGAACACCGGGGAGCTGTTTTTT
TRBV5-1	-	TRBJ1-2	-	CASSLVGDYGYTF	TGCGCCAGCAGCTTGGTGGGAGACTATGGCTACACCTTC
TRBV6-5	-	TRBJ1-1	-	CASSYVADTEAFF	TGTGCCAGCAGTTACGTGGCGGACACTGAAGCTTTCTTT
TRBV29-1	-	TRBJ1-2	TRBD1	CSVGTDYGYTF	TGCAGCGTGGGGACAGACTATGGCTACACCTTC
TRBV19	-	TRBJ2-3	TRBD2	CASSAWGLPADTQYF	TGTGCCAGTAGTGCCTGGGGACTACCGGCAGATACGCAGTATTTT
TRBV6-1	-	TRBJ2-1	-	CASSETSPTYNEQFF	TGTGCCAGCAGTGAAACTAGCCCGACCTACAATGAGCAGTTCTTC
TRBV18	-	TRBJ1-5	TRBD1	CASSLDRDQPQHF	TGTGCCAGCTCCCTGGACAGGGACCAGCCCCAGCATTTT
TRBV5-1	-	TRBJ1-1	-	CASSTWDKGTEAFF	TGCGCCAGCAGCACTTGGGACAAAGGGACTGAAGCTTTCTTT
TRBV6-1	-	TRBJ2-1	TRBD2	CASSFTSGYNEQFF	TGTGCCAGCAGTTTTACTAGCGGCTACAATGAGCAGTTCTTC
TRBV2	-	TRBJ1-2	TRBD1	CASSRTGGYGYTF	TGTGCCAGCAGCAGGACAGGGGGCTATGGCTACACCTTC
TRBV14	-	TRBJ2-2	-	CASSGQHTGELFF	TGTGCCAGTTCCGGACAGCACACCGGGGAGCTGTTTTTT
TRBV5-1	-	TRBJ1-4	-	CASSLRGGDEKLFF	TGCGCCAGCAGCTTGAGAGGGGGAGATGAAAAACTGTTTTTT
TRBV7-2	-	TRBJ1-4	-	CASGQGRGEKLFF	TGTGCCAGCGGGCAGGGGAGGGGTGAAAAACTGTTTTTT
TRBV5-3	-	TRBJ2-7	TRBD1	CARSLAGGQVSYEQYF	TGTGCCAGAAGCTTGGCCGGGGGACAGGTCTCCTACGAGCAGTACTTC
TRBV25-1	-	TRBJ2-7	TRBD2	CASSGAGGGDEQYF	TGTGCCAGCAGTGGAGCGGGTGGGGGGGACGAGCAGTACTTC